The entry below gives a single T cell receptor beta chain sequence along with its context. Its specificity is unknown. This sample is part of a study of cytomegalovirus exposure and HLA in healthy donors. Overall study findings and caveats: A later analysis reportedly identified an Asian-associated ancestry cluster as carrying fewer N-insertions than the approximately 670-donor mean. A list of approximately 150 TCR beta chains associated with cytomegalovirus was given. Beyond CMV serostatus, there was no information to go on about immune exposure. Several top significant clusters appeared, in a later analysis, to be linked to common viral pathogens.

Per the germline V gene, CDR1 is MDHEN and CDR2 is SYDVKM. CDR3 length: 13 amino acids. The ends were cut back, 2 bases at V and 2 bases at J, with 6 bases in the middle. PCR primers comprised 60 Vbeta and 13 Jbeta primers. Using immunoSEQ multiplex PCR, the repertoire was profiled, and TCRdb retains in-frame clones only, with some absent. This table lists some 120,000 clones. The chain carries TRBV28 and TRBJ2-5, with TRBD1 as a possible D gene (6 bases). This receptor was taken from a woman aged 55-69 years in good health and CMV-seronegative. Specimen: PBMCs. The CDR3: CASSLRGQETQYF. DNA of the CDR3: TGTGCCAGCAGTTTAAGGGGGCAAGAGACCCAGTACTTC.